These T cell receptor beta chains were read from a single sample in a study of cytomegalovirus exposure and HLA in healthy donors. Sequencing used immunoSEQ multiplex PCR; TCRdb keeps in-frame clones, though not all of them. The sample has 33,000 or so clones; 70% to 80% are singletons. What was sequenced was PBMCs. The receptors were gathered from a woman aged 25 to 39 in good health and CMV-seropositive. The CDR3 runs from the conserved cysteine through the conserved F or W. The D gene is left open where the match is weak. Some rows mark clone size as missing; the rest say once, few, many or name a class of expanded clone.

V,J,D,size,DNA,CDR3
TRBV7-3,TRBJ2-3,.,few,TGTTCCAGCACCCAGGACAGCCAGGGGGGTACGCAGTATTTT,CSSTQDSQGGTQYF
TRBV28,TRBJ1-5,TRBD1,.,TGTGCCAGCAGCTTAACAGGGGCCCGCAATCAGCCCCAGCATTTT,CASSLTGARNQPQHF
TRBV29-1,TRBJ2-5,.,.,TGCAGCGTGGTTACAGGGTCGTGGGAGACCCAGTACTTC,CSVVTGSWETQYF
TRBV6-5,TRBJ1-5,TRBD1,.,TGTGCCAGCAGTTCACTCGGACAGGGCAGCAATCAGCCCCAGCATTTT,CASSSLGQGSNQPQHF
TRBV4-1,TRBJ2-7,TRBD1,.,TGCGCCAGCAGCCAAGCACCTGGACAGGGAACGGCCTACGAGCAGTACTTC,CASSQAPGQGTAYEQYF
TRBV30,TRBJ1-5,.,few,TGTGCCTGGAGCGAGGGACACGTCAATCAGCCCCAGCATTTT,CAWSEGHVNQPQHF
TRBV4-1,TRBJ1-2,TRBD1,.,TGCGCCAGCAGCCAGGAGCATAAGACAGGGCACTATGGCTACACCTTC,CASSQEHKTGHYGYTF
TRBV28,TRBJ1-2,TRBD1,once,TGTGCCAGCAGTTTGGGACAGGGGGCATTCTATGGCTACACCTTC,CASSLGQGAFYGYTF
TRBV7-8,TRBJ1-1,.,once,TGTGCCAGCAGCCTCCGTGAAGGGGTCCCAGGGAACACTGAAGCTTTCTTT,CASSLREGVPGNTEAFF
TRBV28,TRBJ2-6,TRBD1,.,TGTGCCAGCATCGGGACAGCGAGGTTACTCTCTGGGGCCAACGTCCTGACTTTC,CASIGTARLLSGANVLTF
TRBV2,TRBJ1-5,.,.,TGTGCCAGCACTCGAGGCAATCAGCCCCAGCATTTT,CASTRGNQPQHF
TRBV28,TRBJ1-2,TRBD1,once,TGTGCCAGCAGTTCCCCCGAGGGGGCATATGGCTACACCTTC,CASSSPEGAYGYTF
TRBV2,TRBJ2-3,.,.,TGTGCCAGCAGCGCTAGCGTTGGAGATACGCAGTATTTT,CASSASVGDTQYF
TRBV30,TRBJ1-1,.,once,TGTGCCTGGAGTGAAGACAAAGGCACTGAAGCTTTCTTT,CAWSEDKGTEAFF
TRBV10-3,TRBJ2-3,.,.,TGTGCCATCCGACCGGGGGGCCGCCCAGATACGCAGTATTTT,CAIRPGGRPDTQYF
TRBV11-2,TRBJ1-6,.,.,TGTGCCAGCAGCTTAGACAGGGGTCTATGGTCACCCCTCCACTTT,CASSLDRGLWSPLHF
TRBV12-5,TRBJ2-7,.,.,TGTGCTAGTGGTTTGGTACGAGGACACCTTTACTACGAGCAGTACTTC,CASGLVRGHLYYEQYF
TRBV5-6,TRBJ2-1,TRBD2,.,TGTGCCAGCAGCTATAGGACTAGCGGGGAATACAATGAGCAGTTCTTC,CASSYRTSGEYNEQFF
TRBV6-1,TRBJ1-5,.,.,TGTGCCAGCAGTGAAGGGACAGAGAATCAGCCCCAGCATTTT,CASSEGTENQPQHF
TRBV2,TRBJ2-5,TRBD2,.,TGTGCCAGCAGTGGCGATAGCGGGAGGGAGACCCAGTACTTC,CASSGDSGRETQYF
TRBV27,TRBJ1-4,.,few,TGTGCCAGCAGGGTTGGGGGGGGTAATGAAAAACTGTTTTTT,CASRVGGGNEKLFF
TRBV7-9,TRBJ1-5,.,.,TGTTCCAGCAGCTCCGGAGGTCAGCCCCAGCATTTT,CSSSSGGQPQHF
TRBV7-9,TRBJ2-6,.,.,TGTGCCAGCGGACCAGGAGGCTGGTCCGGCTCTGGGGCCAACGTCCTGACTTTC,CASGPGGWSGSGANVLTF
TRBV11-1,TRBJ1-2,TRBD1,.,TGTGCCAGCAGCTCCCCGGGACAGATGAAAAGCTACACCTTC,CASSSPGQMKSYTF